The following is a TCR beta chain sequence with its context. No antigen is known for it. The identical CDR3 is also encoded by other nucleotide sequences in the sample. The sample comes from a study of shared clonotypes between healthy human individuals. V lost 5 bases, J lost 6 bases, and 2 bases stayed unmatched. This CDR3 is 13 amino acids long. Germline CDR1 reads SGHRS; CDR2 reads YFSETQ. Only Caucasian adults living in Nashville, Tennessee served as donors. The protocol was immunoSEQ multiplex PCR, while the TCRdb copy is restricted to in-frame clones and leaves out a portion. The sample comprises millions of clones, just over 90% of which are singletons, and over 0.12% rests with the top ten. Study findings and constraints: Few donors restricted represented genetic and exposure-history diversity. Memory subsets had estimated richness that was generally smaller than that of naive subsets.

The TCR sequence derives from a man aged 18 to 30 in good health. The sample was naive CD4+ T cells sorted from blood. The sample's subset: CD45RA+ positively selected. The V call is TRBV5-1, the J call TRBJ2-1; 10 bases agree with TRBD1. The chain's CDR3 is CASSRDRGNEQFF. The CDR3 coding sequence is TGCGCCAGCAGTCGGGACAGGGGCAATGAGCAGTTCTTC.